Sequencing of this TCR beta chain was carried out in a study of cytomegalovirus exposure and HLA in healthy donors. Study findings and constraints: An analysis done earlier found most TCR beta V segments productive about 87% or about 30% of the time. Later, TCR association rates were found to vary by HLA locus, highest for DRB1 and lowest for HLA-C. The study recorded over 150 TCR beta chains that were cytomegalovirus-associated.

The ends were cut back, 7 bases at V and 4 bases at J, with 16 bases in the middle. This CDR3 is built from 14 residues. Per germline, CDR1 LNHDA and CDR2 SQIVND (reference sequence). The PCR used 60 Vbeta and 13 Jbeta primers. The assay was immunoSEQ multiplex PCR, and TCRdb's table has in-frame clones only and misses some. The table shows under 130,000 clones, with around 80% occurring only once. With respect to this clone: The antigen is unknown.

This chain connects TRBV19 to TRBJ1-1, with a weak D call TRBD1 (6 bases). The sequenced material came from PBMCs. This TCR derives from a man between 40 and 49 years old in good health and CMV-seropositive. CDR3 sequence: CASTGGPLGTEAFF. For the CDR3, the DNA is TGTGCCAGTACCGGGGGGCCCTTGGGCACTGAAGCTTTCTTT.